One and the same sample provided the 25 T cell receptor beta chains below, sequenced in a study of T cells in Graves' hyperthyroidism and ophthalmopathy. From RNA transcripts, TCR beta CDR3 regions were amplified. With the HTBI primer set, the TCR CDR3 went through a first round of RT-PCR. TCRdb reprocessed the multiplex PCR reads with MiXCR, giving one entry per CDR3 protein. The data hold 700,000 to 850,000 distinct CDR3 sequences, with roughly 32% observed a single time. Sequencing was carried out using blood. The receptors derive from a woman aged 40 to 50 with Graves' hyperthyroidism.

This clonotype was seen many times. CDR3 amino acids: CASNSQGAQNTEAFF. CDR3 nucleotides: TGCGCCAGCAACTCACAGGGGGCGCAGAACACTGAAGCTTTCTTT. The chain recombines TRBV5-1 with TRBJ1-1; 9 positions agree with TRBD1. V lost 6 bases and J lost 1; bases outside the gene matches: 7. The CDR3 is made up of 15 amino acids. Germline CDR1 SGHRS, CDR2 YFSETQ.

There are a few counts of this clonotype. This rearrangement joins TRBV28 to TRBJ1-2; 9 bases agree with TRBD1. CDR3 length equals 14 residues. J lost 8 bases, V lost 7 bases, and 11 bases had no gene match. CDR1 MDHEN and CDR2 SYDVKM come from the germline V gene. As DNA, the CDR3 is TGTGCCAGCACCTCGGGACAGGGAAGGCTCGGCTACACCTTC. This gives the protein CASTSGQGRLGYTF.

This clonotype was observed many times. CDR3 amino acids: CAISAQTGVNYGYTF. CDR3 DNA: TGTGCCATCAGTGCCCAGACAGGAGTTAACTATGGCTACACCTTC. The rearrangement joins TRBV10-3 to TRBJ1-2, with D perhaps matching TRBD1 (6 bases). The CDR3 has 15 residues. Germline-derived CDR1 and CDR2 are ENHRY and SYGVKD. V was shortened by 4 bases and J by 1 base, with 13 bases between the two germline ends.

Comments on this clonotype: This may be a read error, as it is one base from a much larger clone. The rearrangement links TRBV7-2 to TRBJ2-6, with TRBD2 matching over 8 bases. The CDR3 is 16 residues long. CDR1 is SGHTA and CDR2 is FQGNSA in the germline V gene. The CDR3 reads CASSPLAGSGADVLTF. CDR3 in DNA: TGTGCCAGCAGCCCCCTAGCGGGCTCTGGGGCCGACGTCCTGACTTTC.

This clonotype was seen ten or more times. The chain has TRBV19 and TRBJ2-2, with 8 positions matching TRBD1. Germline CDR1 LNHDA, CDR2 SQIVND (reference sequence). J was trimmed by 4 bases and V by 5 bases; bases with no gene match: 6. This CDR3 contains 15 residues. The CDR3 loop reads CASSRAGTGTGELFF. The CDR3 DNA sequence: TGTGCCAGTAGTCGAGCCGGGACAGGCACCGGGGAGCTGTTTTTT. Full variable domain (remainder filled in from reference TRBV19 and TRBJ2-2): DGGITQSPKYLFRKEGQNVTLSCEQNLNHDAMYWYRQDPGQGLRLIYYSQIVNDFQKGDIAEGYSVSREKKESFPLTVTSAQKNPTAFYLCASSRAGTGTGELFFGEGSRLTVL.

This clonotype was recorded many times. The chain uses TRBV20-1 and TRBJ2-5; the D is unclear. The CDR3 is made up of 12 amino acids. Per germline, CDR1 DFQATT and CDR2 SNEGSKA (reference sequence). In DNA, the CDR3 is TGCAGCGCGAAGTTGGCTCAAGAGACCCAGTACTTC. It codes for CSAKLAQETQYF.

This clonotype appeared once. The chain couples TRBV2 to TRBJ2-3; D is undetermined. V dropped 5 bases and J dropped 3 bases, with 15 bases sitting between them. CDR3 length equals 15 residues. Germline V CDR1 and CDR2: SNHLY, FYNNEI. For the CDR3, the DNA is TGTGCCAGCAGTAAACAGCTTCCCGGGACAGATACGCAGTATTTT. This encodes CASSKQLPGTDTQYF.

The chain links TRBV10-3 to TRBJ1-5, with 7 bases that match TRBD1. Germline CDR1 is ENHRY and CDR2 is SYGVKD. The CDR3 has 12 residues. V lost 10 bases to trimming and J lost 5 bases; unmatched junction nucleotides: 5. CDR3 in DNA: TGTGCCACCCAGGGGGTCGATCAGCCCCAGCATTTT. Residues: CATQGVDQPQHF.

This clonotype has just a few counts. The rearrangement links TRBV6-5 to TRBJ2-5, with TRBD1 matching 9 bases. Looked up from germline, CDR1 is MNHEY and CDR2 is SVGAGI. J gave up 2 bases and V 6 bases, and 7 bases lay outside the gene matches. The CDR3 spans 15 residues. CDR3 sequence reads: CASRRPGQGQETQYF. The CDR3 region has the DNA TGTGCCAGCAGGCGGCCGGGACAGGGACAAGAGACCCAGTACTTC.

This CDR3 is CSATRITRASGTLDSYEQYF. CDR3 in DNA: TGCAGTGCTACCAGAATCACAAGGGCTAGCGGGACCCTTGACTCCTACGAGCAGTACTTC. This chain links TRBV20-1 with TRBJ2-7; 9 bases agree with TRBD2. The V and J ends lost 4 bases and 0 bases, in that order; junction bases with no gene match: 22. The CDR3 has 20 residues. Per the germline V gene, CDR1 is DFQATT and CDR2 is SNEGSKA (reference sequence).

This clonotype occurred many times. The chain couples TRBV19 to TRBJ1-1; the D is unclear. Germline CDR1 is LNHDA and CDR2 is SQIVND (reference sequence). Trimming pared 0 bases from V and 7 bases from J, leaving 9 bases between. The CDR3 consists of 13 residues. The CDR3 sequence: CASSIDRRNEAFF. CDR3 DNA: TGTGCCAGTAGTATAGATCGACGGAATGAAGCTTTCTTT. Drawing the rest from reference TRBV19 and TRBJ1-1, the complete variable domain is DGGITQSPKYLFRKEGQNVTLSCEQNLNHDAMYWYRQDPGQGLRLIYYSQIVNDFQKGDIAEGYSVSREKKESFPLTVTSAQKNPTAFYLCASSIDRRNEAFFGQGTRLTVV.

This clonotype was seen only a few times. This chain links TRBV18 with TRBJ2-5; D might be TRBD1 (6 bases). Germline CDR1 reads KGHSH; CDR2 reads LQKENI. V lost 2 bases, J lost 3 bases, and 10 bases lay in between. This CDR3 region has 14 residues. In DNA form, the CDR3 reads TGTGCCAGCTCACCAATGGGGGCTGAAGAGACCCAGTACTTC. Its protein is CASSPMGAEETQYF.

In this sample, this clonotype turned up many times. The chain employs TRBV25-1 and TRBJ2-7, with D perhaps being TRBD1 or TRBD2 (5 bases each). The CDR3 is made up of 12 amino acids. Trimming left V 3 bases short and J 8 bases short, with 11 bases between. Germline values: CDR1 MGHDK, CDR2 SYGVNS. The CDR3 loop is CASSDYRGQQYF. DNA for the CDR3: TGTGCCAGCAGTGATTATAGGGGACAGCAGTACTTC.

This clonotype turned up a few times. Here the CDR3 reads CASSLSTGPGYGYTF. CDR3 DNA: TGTGCCAGCAGTTTATCAACAGGTCCGGGGTATGGCTACACCTTC. This chain links TRBV12-3 or TRBV12-4 with TRBJ1-2; TRBD1 is a possible D gene (5 bases). V lost 2 bases and J 5 bases, leaving 15 bases between the germline ends. This CDR3 has 15 residues.

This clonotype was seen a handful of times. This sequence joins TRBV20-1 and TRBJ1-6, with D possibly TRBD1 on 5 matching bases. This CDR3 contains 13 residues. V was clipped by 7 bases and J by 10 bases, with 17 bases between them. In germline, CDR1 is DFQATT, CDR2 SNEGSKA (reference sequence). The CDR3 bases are TGCAGTGTCGCGACTTCAGGGTTATCACCCCTCCACTTT. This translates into CSVATSGLSPLHF.

The CDR3 DNA reads TGTGCCAGCAGCAGAACAGGGGGCGCGGGCACTGAAGCTTTCTTT. Translation gives CASSRTGGAGTEAFF. J is TRBJ1-1 and V is TRBV7-9, with 9 bases aligning to TRBD1. Germline loops: CDR1 SEHNR, CDR2 FQNEAQ (reference sequence). V lost 5 bases to trimming and J lost 4 bases; unmatched junction nucleotides: 8. The CDR3 covers 15 residues.

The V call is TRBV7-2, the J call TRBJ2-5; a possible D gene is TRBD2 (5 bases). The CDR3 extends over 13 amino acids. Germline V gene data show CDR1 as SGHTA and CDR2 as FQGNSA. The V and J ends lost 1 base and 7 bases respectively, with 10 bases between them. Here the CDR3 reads CASSLGGPMTQYF. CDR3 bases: TGTGCCAGCAGCTTAGGCGGGCCGATGACCCAGTACTTC.

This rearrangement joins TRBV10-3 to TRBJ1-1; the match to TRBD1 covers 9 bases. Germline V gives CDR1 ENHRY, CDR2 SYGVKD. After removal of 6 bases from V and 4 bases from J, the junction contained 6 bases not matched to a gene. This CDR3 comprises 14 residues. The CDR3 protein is CAISPGDRATEAFF. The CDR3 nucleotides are TGTGCCATCAGCCCCGGGGACAGGGCCACTGAAGCTTTCTTT.

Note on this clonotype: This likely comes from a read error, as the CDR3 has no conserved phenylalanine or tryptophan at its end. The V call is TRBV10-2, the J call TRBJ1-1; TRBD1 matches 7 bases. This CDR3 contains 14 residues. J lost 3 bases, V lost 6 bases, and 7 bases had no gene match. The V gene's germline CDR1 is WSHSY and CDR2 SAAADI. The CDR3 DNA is TGCGCCAGCAGGGCCAGGGGGGGATACACTGAAGCTTTCCTT. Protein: CASRARGGYTEAFL.

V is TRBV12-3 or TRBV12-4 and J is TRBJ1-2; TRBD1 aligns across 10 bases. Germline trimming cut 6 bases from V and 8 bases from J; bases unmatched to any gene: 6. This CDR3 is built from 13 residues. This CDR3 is CASRGTGVLGYTF. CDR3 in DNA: TGTGCCAGCAGAGGGACAGGGGTATTGGGCTACACCTTC.

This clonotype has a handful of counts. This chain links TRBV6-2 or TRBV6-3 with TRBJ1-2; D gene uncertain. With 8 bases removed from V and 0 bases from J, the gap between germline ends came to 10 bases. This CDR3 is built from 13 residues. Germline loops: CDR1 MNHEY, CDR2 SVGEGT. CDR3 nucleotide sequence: TGTGCCAGCGCCAAAGGGACTAACTATGGCTACACCTTC. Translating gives CASAKGTNYGYTF.

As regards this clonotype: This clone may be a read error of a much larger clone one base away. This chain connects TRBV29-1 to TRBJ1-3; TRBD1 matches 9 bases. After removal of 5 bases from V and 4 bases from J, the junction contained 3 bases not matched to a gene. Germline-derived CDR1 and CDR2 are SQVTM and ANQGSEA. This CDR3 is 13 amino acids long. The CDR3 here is CSVWDRAGNTIYF. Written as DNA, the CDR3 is TGCAGCGTTTGGGACAGGGCGGGAAACACCATATATTTT. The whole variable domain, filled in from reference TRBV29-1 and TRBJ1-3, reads SAVISQKPSRDICQRGTSLTIQCQVDSQVTMMFWYRQQPGQSLTLIATANQGSEATYESGFVIDKFPISRPNLTFSTLTVSNMSPEDSSIYLCSVWDRAGNTIYFGEGSWLTVV.

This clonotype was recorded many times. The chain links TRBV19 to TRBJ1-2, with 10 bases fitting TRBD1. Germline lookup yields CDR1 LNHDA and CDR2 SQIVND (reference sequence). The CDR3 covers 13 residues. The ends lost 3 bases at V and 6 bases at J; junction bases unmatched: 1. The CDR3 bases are TGTGCCAGTAGTATCGGGACAGGGGATGGCTACACCTTC. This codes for CASSIGTGDGYTF.

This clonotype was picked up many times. The CDR3 nucleotides are TGTGCCAGCTGCATTGGACAGGGGTTATCACCCCTCCACTTT. Protein sequence: CASCIGQGLSPLHF. This chain links TRBV2 with TRBJ1-6; 9 bases are shared with TRBD1. In germline, CDR1 is SNHLY, CDR2 FYNNEI. V lost 8 bases, J lost 10 bases, and 9 bases stayed unmatched. The CDR3 length is 14 residues.

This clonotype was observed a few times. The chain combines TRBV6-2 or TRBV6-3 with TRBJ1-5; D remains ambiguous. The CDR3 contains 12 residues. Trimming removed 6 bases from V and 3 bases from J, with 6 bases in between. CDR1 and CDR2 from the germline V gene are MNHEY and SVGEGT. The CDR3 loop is CASRTTNQPQHF. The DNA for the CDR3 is TGTGCCAGCAGGACAACCAATCAGCCCCAGCATTTT.